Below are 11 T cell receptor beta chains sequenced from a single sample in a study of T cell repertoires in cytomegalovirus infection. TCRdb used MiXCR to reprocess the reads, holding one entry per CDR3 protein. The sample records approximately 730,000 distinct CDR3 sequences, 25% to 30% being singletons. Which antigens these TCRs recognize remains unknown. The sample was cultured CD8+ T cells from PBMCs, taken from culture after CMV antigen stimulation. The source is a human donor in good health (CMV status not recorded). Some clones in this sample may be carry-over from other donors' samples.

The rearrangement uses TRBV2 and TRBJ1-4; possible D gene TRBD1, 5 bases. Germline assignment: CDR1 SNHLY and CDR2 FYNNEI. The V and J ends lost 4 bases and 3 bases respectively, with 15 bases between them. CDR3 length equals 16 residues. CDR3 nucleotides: TGTGCCAGCAGTGTTTCCAAGGGGTCGTCTAATGAAAAACTGTTTTTT. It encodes CASSVSKGSSNEKLFF.

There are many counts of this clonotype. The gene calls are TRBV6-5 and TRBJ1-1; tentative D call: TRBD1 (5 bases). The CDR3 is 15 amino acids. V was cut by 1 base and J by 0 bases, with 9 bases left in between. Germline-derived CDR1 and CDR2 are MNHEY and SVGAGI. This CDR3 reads CASSYFGGMNTEAFF. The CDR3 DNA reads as TGTGCCAGCAGTTACTTCGGGGGGATGAACACTGAAGCTTTCTTT.

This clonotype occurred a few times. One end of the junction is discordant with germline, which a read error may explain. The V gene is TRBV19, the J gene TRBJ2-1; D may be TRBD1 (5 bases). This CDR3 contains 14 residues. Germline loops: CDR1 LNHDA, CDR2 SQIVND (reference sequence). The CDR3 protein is CASSTGSSYNEQFF. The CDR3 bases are TGTGCCAGCAGTACAGGAAGCTCCTACAATGAGCAGTTCTTC.

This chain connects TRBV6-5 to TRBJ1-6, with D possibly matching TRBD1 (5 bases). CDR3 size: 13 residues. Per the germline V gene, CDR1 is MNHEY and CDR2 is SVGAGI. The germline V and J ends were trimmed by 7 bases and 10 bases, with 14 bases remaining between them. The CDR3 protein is CASKKGTSSPLHF. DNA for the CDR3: TGTGCCAGCAAGAAGGGGACGTCGTCACCCCTCCACTTT.

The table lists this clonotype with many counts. The CDR3 reads CASSLDRETGQPQHF. CDR3 nucleotides: TGTGCCAGCAGTTTGGACAGGGAAACAGGACAGCCCCAGCATTTT. The chain links TRBV7-9 to TRBJ1-5, with 8 bases fitting TRBD1. CDR1 is SEHNR, CDR2 FQNEAQ, per germline (reference sequence). The CDR3 is 15 amino acids. The V and J ends lost 6 bases and 7 bases, in that order; junction bases with no gene match: 11. Complete variable domain (other parts from reference TRBV7-9 and TRBJ1-5): DTGVSQNPRHKITKRGQNVTFRCDPISEHNRLYWYRQTLGQGPEFLTYFQNEAQLEKSRLLSDRFSAERPKGSFSTLEIQRTEQGDSAMYLCASSLDRETGQPQHFGDGTRLSIL.

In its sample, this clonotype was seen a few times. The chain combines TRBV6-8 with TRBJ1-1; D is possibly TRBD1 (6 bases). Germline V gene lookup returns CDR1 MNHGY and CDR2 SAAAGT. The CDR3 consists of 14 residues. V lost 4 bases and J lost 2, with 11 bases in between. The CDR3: CASSFQGFNTEAFF. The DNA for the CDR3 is TGTGCCAGCAGTTTCCAGGGGTTCAACACTGAAGCTTTCTTT.

CDR3 residues: CASSTTAQDYTF. Written as DNA, the CDR3 is TGTGCCAGTAGTACGACAGCCCAGGACTACACCTTC. This chain links TRBV19 with TRBJ1-2; the D gene is possibly TRBD1 (5 bases). The germline V and J ends were trimmed by 4 bases and 10 bases, with 13 bases remaining between them. The CDR3 is made up of 12 amino acids. The germline CDR1 and CDR2 sequences are LNHDA and SQIVND (reference sequence).

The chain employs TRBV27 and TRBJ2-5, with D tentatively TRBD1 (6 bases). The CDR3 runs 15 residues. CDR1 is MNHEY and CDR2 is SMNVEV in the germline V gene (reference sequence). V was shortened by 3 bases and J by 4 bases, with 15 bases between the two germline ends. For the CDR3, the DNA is TGTGCCAGCAGTTTGACAGGCACCTCCCGAGAGACCCAGTACTTC. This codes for CASSLTGTSRETQYF.

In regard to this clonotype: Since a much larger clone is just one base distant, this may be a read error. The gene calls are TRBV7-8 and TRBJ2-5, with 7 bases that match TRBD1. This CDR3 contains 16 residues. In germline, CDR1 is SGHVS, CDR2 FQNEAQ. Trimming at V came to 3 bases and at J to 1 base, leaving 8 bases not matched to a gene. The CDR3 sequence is CASSLDRSRLQETQYF. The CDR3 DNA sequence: TGTGCCAGCAGCTTGGACAGGTCGAGACTCCAAGAGACCCAGTACTTC.

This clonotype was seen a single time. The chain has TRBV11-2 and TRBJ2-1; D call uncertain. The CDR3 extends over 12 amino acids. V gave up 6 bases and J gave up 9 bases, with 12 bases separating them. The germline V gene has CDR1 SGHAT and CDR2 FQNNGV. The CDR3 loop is CASSPSHSEQFF. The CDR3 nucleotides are TGTGCCAGCAGTCCGTCCCATAGTGAGCAGTTCTTC.

CDR3 loop: CAIRTGANTDTQYF. The CDR3 DNA follows: TGTGCCATCCGGACAGGGGCGAACACAGATACGCAGTATTTT. The V gene is TRBV10-3, the J gene TRBJ2-3; TRBD1 matches at 9 bases. The CDR3 has 14 amino acids. Trimming cost V 8 bases and J 2 bases; bases outside gene matches: 5. CDR1 and CDR2 from the germline V gene are ENHRY and SYGVKD.